One sample yielded the 9 T cell receptor beta chains listed below, sequenced in a study of vaccination and CD4 T cells after COVID-19. CD4+ T cells that had been cultured provided DNA sequenced with the Oncomine TCR Beta short-read assay. One entry per CDR3 protein results from TCRdb running MiXCR on the PCR reads. The table shows some 16,000 distinct CDR3 sequences, with 35% occurring only once. The antigens for these receptors are not known. Treatment given: roughly 11-day PBMC culture with coronavirus spike peptide pools or control peptides (ViraFEST assay). Source material: cultured CD4+ T cells from blood. Receptors originate from a human donor with COVID-19.

This clonotype was counted only a few times. The gene calls are TRBV6-1 and TRBJ2-7, with D possibly being TRBD1 (6 bases). V gave up 9 bases and J gave up 7 bases, with 19 bases separating them. The CDR3 length is 13 residues. Germline CDR1 and CDR2: MNHNS and SASEGT. Here the CDR3 DNA reads TGTGCCAGTCAGGCTACAGGGCTGGAGGAGCAGTACTTC. Its translation: CASQATGLEEQYF.

This clonotype was found once. This chain links TRBV11-3 with TRBJ2-1; 8 bases match TRBD1. The length of the CDR3 is 15 residues. The ends lost 3 bases at V and 2 bases at J; junction bases unmatched: 3. Germline V gene lookup returns CDR1 SGHNT and CDR2 YENEEA. The CDR3 nucleotides read TGTGCCAGCAGCTTGGGACAGGCTGCCTACAATGAGCAGTTCTTC. Encoded protein: CASSLGQAAYNEQFF. Variable domain in full (rest from reference TRBV11-3 and TRBJ2-1): EAGVVQSPRYKIIEKKQPVAFWCNPISGHNTLYWYLQNLGQGPELLIRYENEEAVDDSQLPKDRFSAERLKGVDSTLKIQPAELGDSAVYLCASSLGQAAYNEQFFGPGTRLTVL.

This clonotype was picked up a small number of times. This chain links TRBV19 with TRBJ2-5; D is possibly TRBD1 (5 bases). CDR3 length: 14 amino acids. V gave up 4 bases and J gave up 1 base, with 10 bases separating them. Germline lookup yields CDR1 LNHDA and CDR2 SQIVND (reference sequence). Here the CDR3 DNA reads TGTGCCAGTAGTACCACAGGATCCCAAGAGACCCAGTACTTC. As protein: CASSTTGSQETQYF. Full variable domain (rest looked up from reference TRBV19 and TRBJ2-5): DGGITQSPKYLFRKEGQNVTLSCEQNLNHDAMYWYRQDPGQGLRLIYYSQIVNDFQKGDIAEGYSVSREKKESFPLTVTSAQKNPTAFYLCASSTTGSQETQYFGPGTRLLVL.

The chain is built from TRBV28 and TRBJ1-2; D not resolved. The CDR3 runs to 11 residues. Per germline, CDR1 MDHEN and CDR2 SYDVKM. Trimming took 6 bases from V and 8 from J, leaving 10 bases between them. CDR3 protein: CASSPKGGYTF. The CDR3 nucleotides are TGTGCCAGCAGCCCGAAGGGAGGCTACACCTTC.

The gene calls are TRBV20-1 and TRBJ2-7; D is tentatively TRBD1 or TRBD2 (5 bases each). The V end lost 1 base, the J end lost 8 bases, and 15 bases lay between the germline ends. Germline lookup yields CDR1 DFQATT and CDR2 SNEGSKA (reference sequence). There are 13 residues in the CDR3. CDR3: CSARGTGGEKQYF. CDR3 nucleotides: TGCAGTGCTAGAGGGACTGGGGGAGAAAAGCAGTACTTC.

This clonotype is a singleton in its sample. This rearrangement joins TRBV30 to TRBJ2-7; D not resolved. Trimming took 2 bases from V and 0 from J, leaving 17 bases between them. CDR3 length: 16 amino acids. Germline V CDR1 and CDR2: GTSNPN, SVGIG (reference sequence). CDR3 region: CAWSRSQLKSSYEQYF. As DNA, the CDR3 is TGTGCCTGGAGTCGCTCACAGCTAAAGAGCTCCTACGAGCAGTACTTC.

Worth noting for this clonotype: The junction and the germline gene differ at one end; a read error may be behind it. The rearrangement links TRBV20-1 to TRBJ1-3; D remains unclear. The CDR3 sequence is 19 residues long. The germline CDR1 and CDR2 sequences are DFQATT and SNEGSKA (reference sequence). Here the CDR3 DNA reads TGCAGTGCTAGCGAATTAGGGCGGGAATACAGAAGCTCTGGAAACACCATACATTTT. Translating gives CSASELGREYRSSGNTIHF.

The chain carries TRBV11-2 and TRBJ2-4; no definite D call. V was clipped by 1 base and J by 0 bases, with 4 bases between them. This CDR3 region has 14 residues. CDR1 SGHAT and CDR2 FQNNGV come from the germline V gene. DNA for the CDR3: TGTGCCAGCAGCTTAGGACGAGCCAAAAACATTCAGTACTTC. It specifies CASSLGRAKNIQYF.

This sequence joins TRBV20-1 and TRBJ2-1; maybe TRBD2 (6 bases). The length of the CDR3 is 13 residues. CDR1 and CDR2 from the germline V gene are DFQATT and SNEGSKA (reference sequence). The V and J ends lost 3 bases and 5 bases respectively, with 11 bases between them. For the CDR3, the DNA is TGCAGTGCTAGTTACGGGAGAGACAATGAGCAGTTCTTC. Amino acid sequence: CSASYGRDNEQFF.